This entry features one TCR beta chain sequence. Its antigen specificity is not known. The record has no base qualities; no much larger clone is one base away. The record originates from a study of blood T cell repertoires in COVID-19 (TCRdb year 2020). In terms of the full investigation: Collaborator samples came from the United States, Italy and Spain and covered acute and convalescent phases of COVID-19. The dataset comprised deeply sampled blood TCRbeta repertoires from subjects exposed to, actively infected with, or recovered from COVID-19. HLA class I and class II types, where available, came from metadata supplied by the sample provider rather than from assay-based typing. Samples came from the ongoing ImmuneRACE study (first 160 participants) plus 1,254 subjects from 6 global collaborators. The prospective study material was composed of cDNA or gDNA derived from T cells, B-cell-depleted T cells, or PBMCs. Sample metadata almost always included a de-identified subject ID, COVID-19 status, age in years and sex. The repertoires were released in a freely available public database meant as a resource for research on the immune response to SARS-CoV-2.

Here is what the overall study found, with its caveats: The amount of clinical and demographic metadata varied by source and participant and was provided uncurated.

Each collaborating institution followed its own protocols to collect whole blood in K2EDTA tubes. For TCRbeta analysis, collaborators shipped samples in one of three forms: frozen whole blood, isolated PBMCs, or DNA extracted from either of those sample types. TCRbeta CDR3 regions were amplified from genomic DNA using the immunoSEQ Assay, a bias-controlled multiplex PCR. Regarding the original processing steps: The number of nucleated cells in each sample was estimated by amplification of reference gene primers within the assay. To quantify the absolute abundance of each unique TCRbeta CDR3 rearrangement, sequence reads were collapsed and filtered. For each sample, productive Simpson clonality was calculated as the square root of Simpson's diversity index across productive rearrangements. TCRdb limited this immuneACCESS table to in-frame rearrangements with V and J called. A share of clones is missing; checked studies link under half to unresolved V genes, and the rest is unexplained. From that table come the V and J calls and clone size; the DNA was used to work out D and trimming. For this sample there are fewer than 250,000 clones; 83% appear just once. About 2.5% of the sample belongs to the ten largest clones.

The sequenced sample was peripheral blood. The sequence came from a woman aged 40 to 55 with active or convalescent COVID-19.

In nucleotide form, the sequence is TGTGCCAGCAGCTTTGTCCACCGGCAGGGCTACGAGCAGTACTTC. Translated, it reads CASSFVHRQGYEQYF. This receptor chain uses TRBV5-6 and TRBJ2-7; possibly the D gene is TRBD1, per 5 matching bases. CDR1 SGHDT and CDR2 YYEEEE are derived from the germline V gene. Its CDR3 holds 15 amino acids, cysteine through phenylalanine. This entry keeps only the CDR3 DNA: 45 bases, framed from base 1. V gives up 2 bases and J gives up 3 bases, and the segment between their germline ends measures 15 bases. The entire variable domain, with the stretches around the CDR3 drawn from the reference TRBV5-6 and TRBJ2-7 proteins, is DAGVTQSPTHLIKTRGQQVTLRCSPKSGHDTVSWYQQALGQGPQFIFQYYEEEERQRGNFPDRFSGHQFPNYSSELNVNALLLGDSALYLCASSFVHRQGYEQYFGPGTRLTVT.